This T cell receptor (beta chain) was captured in a study of T cell changes during pregnancy in multiple sclerosis. Some clones are missing from TCRdb's copy, which holds only in-frame ones; the method was immunoSEQ multiplex PCR. The sample shows around 40,000 clones, more than 85% of them seen only once. V was clipped by 1 base and J by 7 bases; unmatched bases: 6. The CDR3 is 15 residues long. Per germline, CDR1 SGHAT and CDR2 FQNNGV. With respect to this clone: The sample holds other DNA sequences that translate to the same CDR3.

The receptor was derived from a female donor in good health, enrolled as a control in a pregnancy study. The rearrangement joins TRBV11-2 to TRBJ1-5, with TRBD1 matching over 8 bases. Here the sequenced sample was CD4+ T cells from peripheral blood mononuclear cells, taken in the second trimester of pregnancy. DNA for the CDR3: TGTGCCAGCAGCTTAGGGTCAGGGGGCAGCCAGCCCCAGCATTTT. Translated: CASSLGSGGSQPQHF.